This entry is about one T cell receptor (beta chain). This entry comes from a study of blood T cell repertoires in COVID-19. Using immunoSEQ multiplex PCR, the repertoire was profiled, and TCRdb retains in-frame clones only, with some absent. The repertoire includes about 260,000 clones, about 85% of them detected once, and around 2.9% sits in the top ten. This CDR3 is 18 amino acids long. CDR1 is SGHRS, CDR2 YFSETQ, per germline. The V and J ends lost 4 bases and 3 bases, in that order; junction bases with no gene match: 14. Source material: PBMCs or T cells enriched from blood (not recorded which). This clonotype was sampled from a woman between 45 and 60 years old who had recovered from COVID-19. The chain recombines TRBV5-1 with TRBJ1-1, with TRBD1 matching over 11 bases. CDR3 in amino acids: CASSIRTGGRSADTEAFF. The DNA of the CDR3 is TGCGCCAGCAGCATAAGGACAGGGGGCAGGAGCGCGGACACTGAAGCTTTCTTT.